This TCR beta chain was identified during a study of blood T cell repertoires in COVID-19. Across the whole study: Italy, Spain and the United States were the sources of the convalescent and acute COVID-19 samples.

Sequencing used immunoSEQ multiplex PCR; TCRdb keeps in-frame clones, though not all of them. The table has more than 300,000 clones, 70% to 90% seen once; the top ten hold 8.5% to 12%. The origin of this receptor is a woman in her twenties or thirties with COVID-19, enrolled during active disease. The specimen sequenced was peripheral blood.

The CDR3 DNA reads TGTGCCACCAGTGATTCGAAAGGGGGCGCCAGACCCTACGAGCAGTACTTC. It codes for CATSDSKGGARPYEQYF. The gene calls are TRBV24-1 and TRBJ2-7, with 7 nucleotides matching TRBD1. Germline V gives CDR1 KGHDR, CDR2 SFDVKD. The CDR3 has 17 amino acids. V gave up 2 bases and J gave up 2 bases; unmatched junction bases: 11.